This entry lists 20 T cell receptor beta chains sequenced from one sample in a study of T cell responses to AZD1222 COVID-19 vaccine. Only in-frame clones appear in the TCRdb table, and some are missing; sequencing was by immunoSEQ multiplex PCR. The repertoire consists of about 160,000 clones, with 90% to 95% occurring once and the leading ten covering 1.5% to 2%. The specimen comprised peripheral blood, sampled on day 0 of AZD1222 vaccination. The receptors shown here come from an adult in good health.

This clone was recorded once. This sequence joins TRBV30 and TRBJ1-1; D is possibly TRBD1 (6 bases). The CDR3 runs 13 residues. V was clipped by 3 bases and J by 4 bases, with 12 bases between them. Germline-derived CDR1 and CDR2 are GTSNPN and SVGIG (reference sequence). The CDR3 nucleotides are TGTGCCTGGAGCGATCAGGGGTTCACTGAAGCTTTCTTT. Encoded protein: CAWSDQGFTEAFF.

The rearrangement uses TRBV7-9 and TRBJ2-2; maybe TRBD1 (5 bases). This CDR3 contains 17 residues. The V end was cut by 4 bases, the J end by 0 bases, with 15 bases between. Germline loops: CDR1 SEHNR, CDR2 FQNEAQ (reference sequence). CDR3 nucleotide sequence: TGTGCCAGCAGCTCCCACAAGACAGCCCCGAACACCGGGGAGCTGTTTTTT. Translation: CASSSHKTAPNTGELFF.

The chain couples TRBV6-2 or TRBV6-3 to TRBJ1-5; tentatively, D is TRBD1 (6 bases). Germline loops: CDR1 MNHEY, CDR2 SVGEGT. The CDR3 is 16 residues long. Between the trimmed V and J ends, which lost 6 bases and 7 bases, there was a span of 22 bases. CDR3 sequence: CASSRGVDRTQQPQHF. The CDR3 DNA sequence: TGTGCCAGCAGCCGAGGCGTAGACAGGACCCAACAGCCCCAGCATTTT.

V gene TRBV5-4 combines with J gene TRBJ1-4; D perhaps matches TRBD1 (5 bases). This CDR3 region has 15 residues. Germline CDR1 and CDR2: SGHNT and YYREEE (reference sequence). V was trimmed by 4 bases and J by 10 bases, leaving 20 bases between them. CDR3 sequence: CASSPAVEGSGKLFF. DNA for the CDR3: TGTGCCAGCAGCCCCGCCGTCGAGGGGTCCGGAAAACTGTTTTTT.

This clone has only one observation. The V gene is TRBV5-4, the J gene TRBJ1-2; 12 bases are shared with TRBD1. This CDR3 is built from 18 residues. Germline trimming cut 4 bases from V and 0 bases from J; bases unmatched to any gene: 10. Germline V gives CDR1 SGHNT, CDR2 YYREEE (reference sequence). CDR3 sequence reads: CASSNHRDRGRANYGYTF. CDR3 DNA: TGTGCCAGCAGCAATCACCGGGACAGGGGGCGGGCTAACTATGGCTACACCTTC.

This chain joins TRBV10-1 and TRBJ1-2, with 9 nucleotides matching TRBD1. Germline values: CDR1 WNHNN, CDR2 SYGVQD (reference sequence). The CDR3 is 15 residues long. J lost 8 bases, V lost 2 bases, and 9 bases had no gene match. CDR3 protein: CASSETRTGVGGYTF. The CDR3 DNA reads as TGCGCCAGCAGTGAGACCCGGACAGGGGTAGGAGGCTACACCTTC.

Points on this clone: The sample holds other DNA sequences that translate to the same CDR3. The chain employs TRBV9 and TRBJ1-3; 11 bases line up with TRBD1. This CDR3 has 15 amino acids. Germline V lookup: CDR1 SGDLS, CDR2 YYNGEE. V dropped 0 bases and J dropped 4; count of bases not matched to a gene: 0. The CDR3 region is CASSVGTGGGNTIYF. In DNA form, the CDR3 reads TGTGCCAGCAGCGTAGGGACAGGGGGCGGAAACACCATATATTTT.

The CDR3 protein is CASSLGGSQYF. In nucleotides, the CDR3 is TGTGCCAGCAGTCTCGGTGGGTCGCAGTATTTT. The chain joins TRBV28 to TRBJ2-3; D unresolved. This CDR3 region has 11 residues. The germline gives CDR1 MDHEN, CDR2 SYDVKM. Trimming cost V 5 bases and J 10 bases, with 10 bases left between them.

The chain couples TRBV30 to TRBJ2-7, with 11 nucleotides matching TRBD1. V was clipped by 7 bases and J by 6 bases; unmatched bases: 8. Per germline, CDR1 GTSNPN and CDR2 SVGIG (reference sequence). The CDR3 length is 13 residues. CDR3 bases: TGTGCCTATTCCGGGACAGGGGGTGTCGAGCAGTACTTC. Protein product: CAYSGTGGVEQYF.

The CDR3 spells CASSKEVNYGYTF. Here the CDR3 DNA reads TGTGCCAGCAGTAAAGAAGTTAACTATGGCTACACCTTC. The chain combines TRBV28 with TRBJ1-2; unclear D gene. The CDR3 has 13 residues. The ends were cut back, 5 bases at V and 1 base at J, with 8 bases in the middle. Germline CDR1 MDHEN, CDR2 SYDVKM.

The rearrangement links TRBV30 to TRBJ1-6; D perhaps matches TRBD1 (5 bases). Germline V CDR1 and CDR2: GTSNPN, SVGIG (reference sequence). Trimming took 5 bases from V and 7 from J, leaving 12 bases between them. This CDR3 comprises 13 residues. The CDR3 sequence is CAWRGRFNSPLHF. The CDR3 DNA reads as TGTGCCTGGCGGGGACGGTTCAATTCACCCCTCCACTTT.

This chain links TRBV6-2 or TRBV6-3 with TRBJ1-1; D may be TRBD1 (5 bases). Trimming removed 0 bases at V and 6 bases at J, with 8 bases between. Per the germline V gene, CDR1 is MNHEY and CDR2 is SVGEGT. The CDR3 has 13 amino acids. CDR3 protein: CASSYSWGAEAFF. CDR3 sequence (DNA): TGTGCCAGCAGTTACTCGTGGGGGGCTGAAGCTTTCTTT.

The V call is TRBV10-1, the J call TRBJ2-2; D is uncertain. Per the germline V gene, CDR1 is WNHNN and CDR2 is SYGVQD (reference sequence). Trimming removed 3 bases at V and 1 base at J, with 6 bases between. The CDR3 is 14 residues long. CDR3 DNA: TGCGCCAGCAGTGAAGGATGGAACACCGGGGAGCTGTTTTTT. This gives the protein CASSEGWNTGELFF.

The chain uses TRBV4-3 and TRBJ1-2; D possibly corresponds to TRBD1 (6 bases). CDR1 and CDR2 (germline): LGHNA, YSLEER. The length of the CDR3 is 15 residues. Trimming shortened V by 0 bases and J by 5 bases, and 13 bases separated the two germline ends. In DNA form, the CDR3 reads TGCGCCAGCAGCCAAGATCGCGGACAGACTTATGGCTACACCTTC. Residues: CASSQDRGQTYGYTF.

CDR3 sequence (DNA): TGTGCCAGTAGTATAGATACAGGGAGCAATCAGCCCCAGCATTTT. It encodes CASSIDTGSNQPQHF. This sequence joins TRBV19 and TRBJ1-5, with a weak D call TRBD1 (6 bases). Per germline, CDR1 LNHDA and CDR2 SQIVND (reference sequence). CDR3 length: 15 amino acids. The V gene lost 0 bases and the J gene lost 1 base, with 7 bases spanning the gap. The full variable domain, in which reference TRBV19 and TRBJ1-5 provide the parts outside the CDR3, is DGGITQSPKYLFRKEGQNVTLSCEQNLNHDAMYWYRQDPGQGLRLIYYSQIVNDFQKGDIAEGYSVSREKKESFPLTVTSAQKNPTAFYLCASSIDTGSNQPQHFGDGTRLSIL.

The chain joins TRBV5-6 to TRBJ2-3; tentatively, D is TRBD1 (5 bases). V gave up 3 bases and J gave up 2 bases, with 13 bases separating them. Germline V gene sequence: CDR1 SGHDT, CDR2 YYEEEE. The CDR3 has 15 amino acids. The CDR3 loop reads CASSYTGAYTDTQYF. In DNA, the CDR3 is TGTGCCAGCAGCTATACAGGAGCCTACACAGATACGCAGTATTTT.

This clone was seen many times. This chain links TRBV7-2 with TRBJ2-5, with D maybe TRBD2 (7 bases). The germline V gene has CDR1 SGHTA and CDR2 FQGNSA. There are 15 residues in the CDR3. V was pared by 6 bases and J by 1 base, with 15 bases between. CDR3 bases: TGTGCCAGCAGTACTCAGGGAGGGGGCCAAGAGACCCAGTACTTC. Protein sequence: CASSTQGGGQETQYF.

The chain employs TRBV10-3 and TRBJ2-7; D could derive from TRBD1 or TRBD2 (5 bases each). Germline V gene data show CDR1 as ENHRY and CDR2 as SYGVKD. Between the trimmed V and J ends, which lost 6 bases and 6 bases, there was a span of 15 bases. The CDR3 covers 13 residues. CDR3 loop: CAISISGAGEQYF. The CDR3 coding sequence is TGTGCCATCAGCATCTCCGGGGCAGGCGAGCAGTACTTC.

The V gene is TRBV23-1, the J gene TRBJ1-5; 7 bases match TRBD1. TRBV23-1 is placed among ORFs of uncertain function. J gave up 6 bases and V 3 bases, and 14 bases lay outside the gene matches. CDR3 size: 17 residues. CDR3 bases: TGCGCCAGCAGTCACCGCACAGACAGGGTCGGAGGTCAGCCCCAGCATTTT. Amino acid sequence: CASSHRTDRVGGQPQHF.

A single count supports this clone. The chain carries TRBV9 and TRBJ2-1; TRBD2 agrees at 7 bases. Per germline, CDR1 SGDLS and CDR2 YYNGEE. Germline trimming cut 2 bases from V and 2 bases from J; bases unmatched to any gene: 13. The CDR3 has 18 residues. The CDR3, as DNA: TGTGCCAGCAGCGTCGCCCCTAGCGGACCCACCACCTACAATGAGCAGTTCTTC. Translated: CASSVAPSGPTTYNEQFF.